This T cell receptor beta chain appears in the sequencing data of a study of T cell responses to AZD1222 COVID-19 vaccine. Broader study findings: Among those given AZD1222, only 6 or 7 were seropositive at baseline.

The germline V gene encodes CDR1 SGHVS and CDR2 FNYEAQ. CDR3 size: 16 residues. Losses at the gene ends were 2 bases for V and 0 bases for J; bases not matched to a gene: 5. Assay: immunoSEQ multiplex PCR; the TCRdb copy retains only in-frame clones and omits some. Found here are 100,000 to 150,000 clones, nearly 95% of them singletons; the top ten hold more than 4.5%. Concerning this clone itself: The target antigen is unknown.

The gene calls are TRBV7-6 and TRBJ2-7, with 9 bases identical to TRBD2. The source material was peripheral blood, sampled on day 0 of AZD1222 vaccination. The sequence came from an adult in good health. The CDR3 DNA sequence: TGTGCCAGCAGCTTAACTCTAGCGGGACCCTCCTACGAGCAGTACTTC. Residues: CASSLTLAGPSYEQYF.